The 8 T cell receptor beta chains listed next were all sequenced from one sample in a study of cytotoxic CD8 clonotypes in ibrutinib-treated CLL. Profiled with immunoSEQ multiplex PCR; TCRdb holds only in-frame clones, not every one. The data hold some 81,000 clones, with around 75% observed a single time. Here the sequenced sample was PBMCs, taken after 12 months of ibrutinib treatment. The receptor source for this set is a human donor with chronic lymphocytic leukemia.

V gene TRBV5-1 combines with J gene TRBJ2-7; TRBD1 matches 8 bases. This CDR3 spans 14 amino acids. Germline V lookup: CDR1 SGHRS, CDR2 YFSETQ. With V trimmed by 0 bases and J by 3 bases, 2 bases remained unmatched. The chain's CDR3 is CASSLGDRIYEQYF. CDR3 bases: TGCGCCAGCAGCTTGGGGGACAGGATCTACGAGCAGTACTTC. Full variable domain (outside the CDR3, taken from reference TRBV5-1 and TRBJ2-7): KAGVTQTPRYLIKTRGQQVTLSCSPISGHRSVSWYQQTPGQGLQFLFEYFSETQRNKGNFPGRFSGRQFSNSRSEMNVSTLELGDSALYLCASSLGDRIYEQYFGPGTRLTVT.

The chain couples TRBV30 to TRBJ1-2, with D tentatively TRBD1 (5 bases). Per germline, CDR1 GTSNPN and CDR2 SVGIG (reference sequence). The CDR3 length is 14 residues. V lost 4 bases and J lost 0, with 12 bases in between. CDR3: CAWTRGSTNYGYTF. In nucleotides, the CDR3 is TGTGCCTGGACCCGGGGCAGCACTAACTATGGCTACACCTTC.

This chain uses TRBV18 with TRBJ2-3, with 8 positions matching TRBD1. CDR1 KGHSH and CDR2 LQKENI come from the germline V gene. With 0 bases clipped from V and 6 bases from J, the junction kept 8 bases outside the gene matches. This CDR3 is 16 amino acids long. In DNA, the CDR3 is TGTGCCAGCTCACCACCTTCCCAGGGGGCTTTGGATACGCAGTATTTT. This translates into CASSPPSQGALDTQYF.

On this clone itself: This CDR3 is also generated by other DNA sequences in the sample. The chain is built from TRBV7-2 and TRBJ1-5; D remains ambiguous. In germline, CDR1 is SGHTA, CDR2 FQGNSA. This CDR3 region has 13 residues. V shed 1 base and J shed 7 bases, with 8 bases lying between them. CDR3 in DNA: TGTGCCAGCAGCTTAGGGCAAGGCCAGCCCCAGCATTTT. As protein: CASSLGQGQPQHF.

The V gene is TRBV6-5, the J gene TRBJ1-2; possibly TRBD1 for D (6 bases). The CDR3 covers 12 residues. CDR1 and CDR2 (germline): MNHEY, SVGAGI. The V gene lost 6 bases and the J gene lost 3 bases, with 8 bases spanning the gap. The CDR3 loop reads CASSGGDYGYTF. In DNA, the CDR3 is TGTGCCAGCAGCGGGGGCGACTATGGCTACACCTTC.

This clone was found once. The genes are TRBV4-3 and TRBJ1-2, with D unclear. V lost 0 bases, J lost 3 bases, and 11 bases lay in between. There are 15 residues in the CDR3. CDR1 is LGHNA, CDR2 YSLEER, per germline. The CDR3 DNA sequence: TGCGCCAGCAGCCAAGACCCCCGGAGTGACTATGGCTACACCTTC. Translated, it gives CASSQDPRSDYGYTF.

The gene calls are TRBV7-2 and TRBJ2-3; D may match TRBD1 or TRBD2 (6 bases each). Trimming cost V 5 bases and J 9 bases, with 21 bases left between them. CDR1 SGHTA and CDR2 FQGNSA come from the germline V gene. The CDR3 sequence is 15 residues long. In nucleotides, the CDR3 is TGTGCCAGCAGCCCCACCGGGGGCGGGCCAAAGACGCAGTATTTT. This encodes CASSPTGGGPKTQYF.

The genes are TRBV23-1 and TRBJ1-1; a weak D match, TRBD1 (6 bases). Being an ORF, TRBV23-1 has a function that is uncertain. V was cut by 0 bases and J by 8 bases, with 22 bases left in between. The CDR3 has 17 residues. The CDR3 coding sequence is TGCGCCAGCAGTCAATCGGCGGCCCTCTTTTGGACAGAGGAAGCTTTCTTT. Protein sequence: CASSQSAALFWTEEAFF.